The subject of this entry is one T cell receptor (beta chain). What it recognizes is unknown. Patients were ineligible given autoimmune disease history or systemic immunosuppression. Researchers took blood at baseline, on cycle 4 day 1, and on cycle 7 day 1. These data belong to a study of OX40 agonist ivuxolimab in advanced cancers. At the level of the study: Patients achieving partial responses numbered three: one hepatocellular carcinoma case and two cutaneous melanoma cases.

TCRdb's copy holds only in-frame clones and misses some; the assay was immunoSEQ multiplex PCR. The sample includes 90,000 to 150,000 clones, around 91% of them seen just once. Per the germline V gene, CDR1 is MNHEY and CDR2 is SVGAGI. CDR3 length equals 15 residues. After removal of 2 bases from V and 4 bases from J, the junction contained 7 bases not matched to a gene. The study, taken as a whole, reports: Partial responders dosed at 0.1-3.0 mg/kg displayed clonal expansion ranking among the lowest.

The receptor was derived from an adult with an advanced solid tumor such as melanoma, head and neck, liver or kidney cancer. The material sequenced was CD4+ or CD8+ T cells sorted from blood, taken in a trial of the OX40 agonist ivuxolimab. The chain employs TRBV6-5 and TRBJ1-2; the match to TRBD1 covers 7 bases. This chain's CDR3 is CASSYGAGGPYGYTF. The CDR3 DNA reads TGTGCCAGCAGTTACGGTGCAGGGGGGCCCTATGGCTACACCTTC.